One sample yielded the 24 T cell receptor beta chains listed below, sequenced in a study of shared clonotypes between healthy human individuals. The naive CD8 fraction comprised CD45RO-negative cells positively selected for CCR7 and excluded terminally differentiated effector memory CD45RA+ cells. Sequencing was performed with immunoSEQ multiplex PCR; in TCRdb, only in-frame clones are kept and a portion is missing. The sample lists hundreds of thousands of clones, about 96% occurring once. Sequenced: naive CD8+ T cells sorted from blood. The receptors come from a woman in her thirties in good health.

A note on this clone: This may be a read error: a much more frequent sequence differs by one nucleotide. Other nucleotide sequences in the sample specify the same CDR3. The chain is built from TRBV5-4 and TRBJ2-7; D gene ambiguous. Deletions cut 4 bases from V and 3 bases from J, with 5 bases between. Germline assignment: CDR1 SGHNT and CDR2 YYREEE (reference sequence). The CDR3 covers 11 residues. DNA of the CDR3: TGTGCCAGCAGCAGCGACTACGAGCAGTACTTC. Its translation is CASSSDYEQYF. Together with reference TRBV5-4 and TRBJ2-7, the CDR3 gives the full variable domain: ETGVTQSPTHLIKTRGQQVTLRCSSQSGHNTVSWYQQALGQGPQFIFQYYREEENGRGNFPPRFSGLQFPNYSSELNVNALELDDSALYLCASSSDYEQYFGPGTRLTVT.

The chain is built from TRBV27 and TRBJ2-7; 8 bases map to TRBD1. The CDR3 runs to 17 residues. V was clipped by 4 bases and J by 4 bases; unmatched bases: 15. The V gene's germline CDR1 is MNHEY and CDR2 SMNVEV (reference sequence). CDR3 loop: CASSSGWDRLSIYEQYF. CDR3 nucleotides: TGTGCCAGCAGTTCCGGATGGGACAGGTTATCTATATACGAGCAGTACTTC.

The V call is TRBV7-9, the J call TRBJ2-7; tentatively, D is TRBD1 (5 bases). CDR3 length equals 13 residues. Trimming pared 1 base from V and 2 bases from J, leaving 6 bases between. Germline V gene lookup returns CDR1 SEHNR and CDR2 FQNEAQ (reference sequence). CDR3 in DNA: TGTGCCAGCAGCTTAGACAGGACCTACGAGCAGTACTTC. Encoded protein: CASSLDRTYEQYF.

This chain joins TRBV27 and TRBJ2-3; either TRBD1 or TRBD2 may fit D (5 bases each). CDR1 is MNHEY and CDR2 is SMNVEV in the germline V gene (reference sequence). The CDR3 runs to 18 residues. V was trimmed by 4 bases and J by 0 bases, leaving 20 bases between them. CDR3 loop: CASSSGSRLGPSTDTQYF. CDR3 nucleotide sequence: TGTGCCAGCAGTTCGGGGTCGCGACTGGGACCCAGCACAGATACGCAGTATTTT.

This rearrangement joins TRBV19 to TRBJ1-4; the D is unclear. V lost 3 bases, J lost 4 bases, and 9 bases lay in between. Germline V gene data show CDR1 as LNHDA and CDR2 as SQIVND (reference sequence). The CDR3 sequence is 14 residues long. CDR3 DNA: TGTGCCAGTAGTATCGGCAGTTATAATGAAAAACTGTTTTTT. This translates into CASSIGSYNEKLFF.

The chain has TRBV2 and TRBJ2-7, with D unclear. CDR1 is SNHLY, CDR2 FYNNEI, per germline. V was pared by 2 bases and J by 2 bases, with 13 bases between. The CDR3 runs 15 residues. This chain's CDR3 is CASSEWVGKPYEQYF. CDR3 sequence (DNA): TGTGCCAGCAGTGAATGGGTGGGAAAACCCTACGAGCAGTACTTC. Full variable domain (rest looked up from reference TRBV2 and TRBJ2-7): EPEVTQTPSHQVTQMGQEVILRCVPISNHLYFYWYRQILGQKVEFLVSFYNNEISEKSEIFDDQFSVERPDGSNFTLKIRSTKLEDSAMYFCASSEWVGKPYEQYFGPGTRLTVT.

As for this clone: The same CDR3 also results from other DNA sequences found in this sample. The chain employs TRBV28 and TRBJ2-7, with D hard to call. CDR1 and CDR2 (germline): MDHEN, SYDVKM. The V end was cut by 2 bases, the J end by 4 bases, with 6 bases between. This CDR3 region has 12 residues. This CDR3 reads CASSLKGYEQYF. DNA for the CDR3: TGTGCCAGCAGTTTAAAGGGATACGAGCAGTACTTC.

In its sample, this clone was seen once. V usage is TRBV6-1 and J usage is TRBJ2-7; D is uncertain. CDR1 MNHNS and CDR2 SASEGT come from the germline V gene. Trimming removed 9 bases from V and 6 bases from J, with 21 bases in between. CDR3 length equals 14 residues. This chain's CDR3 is CASFIRHESAEQYF. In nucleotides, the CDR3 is TGTGCCAGTTTCATCCGTCATGAATCCGCCGAGCAGTACTTC.

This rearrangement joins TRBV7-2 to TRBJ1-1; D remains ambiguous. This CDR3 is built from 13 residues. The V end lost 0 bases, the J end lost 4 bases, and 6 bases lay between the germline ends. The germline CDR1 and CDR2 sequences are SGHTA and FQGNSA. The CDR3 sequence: CASSLAVVTEAFF. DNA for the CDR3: TGTGCCAGCAGCTTAGCGGTGGTCACTGAAGCTTTCTTT.

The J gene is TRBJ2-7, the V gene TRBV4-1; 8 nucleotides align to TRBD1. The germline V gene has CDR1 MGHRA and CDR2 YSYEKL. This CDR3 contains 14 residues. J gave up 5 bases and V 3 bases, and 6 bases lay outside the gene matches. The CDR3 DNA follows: TGCGCCAGCAGCCATACCTTGACAGGGGACGAGCAGTACTTC. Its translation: CASSHTLTGDEQYF.

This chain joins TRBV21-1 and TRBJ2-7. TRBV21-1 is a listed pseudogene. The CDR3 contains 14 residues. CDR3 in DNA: TGTGCCAGCACCCGGGGGACACCCCATAGGGAGCAGTACTTC. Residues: CASTRGTPHREQYF.

CDR3 sequence reads: CASSLTPSSGRSINEQFF. The CDR3 region has the DNA TGCGCCAGCAGCTTGACACCCAGTAGCGGGAGGAGTATCAATGAGCAGTTCTTC. The rearrangement joins TRBV5-1 to TRBJ2-1; TRBD2 aligns across 10 bases. In germline, CDR1 is SGHRS, CDR2 YFSETQ. The CDR3 contains 18 residues. Trimming removed 1 base from V and 6 bases from J; junction bases left unmatched: 13.

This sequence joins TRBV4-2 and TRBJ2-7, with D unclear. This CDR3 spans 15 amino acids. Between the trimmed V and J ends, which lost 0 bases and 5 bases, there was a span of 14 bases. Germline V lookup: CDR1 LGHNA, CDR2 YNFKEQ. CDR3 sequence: CASSQDFWMPDEQYF. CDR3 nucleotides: TGTGCCAGCAGCCAAGATTTTTGGATGCCTGACGAGCAGTACTTC.

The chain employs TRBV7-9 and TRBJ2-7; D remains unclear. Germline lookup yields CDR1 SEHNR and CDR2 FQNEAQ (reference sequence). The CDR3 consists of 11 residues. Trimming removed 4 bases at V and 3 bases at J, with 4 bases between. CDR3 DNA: TGTGCCAGCAGCTGGGACTACGAGCAGTACTTC. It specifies CASSWDYEQYF.

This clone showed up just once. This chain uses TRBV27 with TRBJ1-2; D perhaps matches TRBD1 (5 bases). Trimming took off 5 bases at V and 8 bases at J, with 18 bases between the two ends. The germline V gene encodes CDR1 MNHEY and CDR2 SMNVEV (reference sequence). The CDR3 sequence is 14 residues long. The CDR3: CASSHGGFSDGYTF. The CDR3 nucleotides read TGTGCCAGCAGTCATGGGGGGTTTTCTGACGGCTACACCTTC.

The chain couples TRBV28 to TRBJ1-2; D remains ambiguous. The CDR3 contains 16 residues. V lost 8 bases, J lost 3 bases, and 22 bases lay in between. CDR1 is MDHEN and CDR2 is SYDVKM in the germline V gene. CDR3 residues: CASFQRSSPRDYGYTF. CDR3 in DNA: TGTGCCAGCTTCCAACGGTCCAGTCCAAGGGACTATGGCTACACCTTC.

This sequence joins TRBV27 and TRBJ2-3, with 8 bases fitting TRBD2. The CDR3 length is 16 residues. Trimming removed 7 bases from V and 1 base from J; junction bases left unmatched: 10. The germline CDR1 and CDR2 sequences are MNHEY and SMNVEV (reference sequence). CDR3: CASIGGGIGGTDTQYF. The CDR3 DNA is TGTGCCAGCATCGGCGGGGGGATAGGGGGCACAGATACGCAGTATTTT.

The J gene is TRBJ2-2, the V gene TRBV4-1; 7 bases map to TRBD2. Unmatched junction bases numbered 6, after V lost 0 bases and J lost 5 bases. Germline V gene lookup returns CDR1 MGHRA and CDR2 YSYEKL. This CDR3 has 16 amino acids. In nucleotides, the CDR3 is TGCGCCAGCAGCCAAGATAATTGGCGGGAGACCGGGGAGCTGTTTTTT. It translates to CASSQDNWRETGELFF.

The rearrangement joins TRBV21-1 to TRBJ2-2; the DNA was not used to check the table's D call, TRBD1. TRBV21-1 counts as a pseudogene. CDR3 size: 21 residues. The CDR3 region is CASSKEQGQGGDTPNTGELFF. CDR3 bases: TGTGCCAGCAGCAAAGAACAGGGACAGGGTGGCGACACCCCGAACACCGGGGAGCTGTTTTTT.

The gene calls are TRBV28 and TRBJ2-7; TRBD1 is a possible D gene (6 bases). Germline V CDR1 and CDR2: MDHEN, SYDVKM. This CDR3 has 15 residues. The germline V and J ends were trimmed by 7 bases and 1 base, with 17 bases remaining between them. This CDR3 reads CASTPLQGLSYEQYF. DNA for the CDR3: TGTGCCAGCACCCCGCTGCAGGGGCTATCCTACGAGCAGTACTTC.

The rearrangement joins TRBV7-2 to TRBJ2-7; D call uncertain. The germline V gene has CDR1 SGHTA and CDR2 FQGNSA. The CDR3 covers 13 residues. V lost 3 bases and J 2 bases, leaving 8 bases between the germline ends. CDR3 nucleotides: TGTGCCAGCAGCTTCGAACCGACCTACGAGCAGTACTTC. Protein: CASSFEPTYEQYF.

CDR3 loop: CASLGRGAIRVGGYTF. The CDR3 DNA reads as TGTGCCAGCTTGGGACGGGGGGCGATTAGGGTTGGTGGCTACACCTTC. V gene TRBV28 combines with J gene TRBJ1-2; a weak D match, TRBD1 (6 bases). Germline-derived CDR1 and CDR2 are MDHEN and SYDVKM. V was clipped by 8 bases and J by 7 bases, with 26 bases between them. This CDR3 contains 16 residues.

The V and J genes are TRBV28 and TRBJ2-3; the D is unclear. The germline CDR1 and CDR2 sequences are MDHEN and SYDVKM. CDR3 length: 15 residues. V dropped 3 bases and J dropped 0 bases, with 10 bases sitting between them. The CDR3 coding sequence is TGTGCCAGCAGTTTTACACTTACTAGCACAGATACGCAGTATTTT. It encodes CASSFTLTSTDTQYF.

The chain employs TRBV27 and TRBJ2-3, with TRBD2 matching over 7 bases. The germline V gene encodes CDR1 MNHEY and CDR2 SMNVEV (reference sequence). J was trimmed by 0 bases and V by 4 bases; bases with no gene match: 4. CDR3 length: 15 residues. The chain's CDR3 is CASSWTSASTDTQYF. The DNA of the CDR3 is TGTGCCAGCAGTTGGACTAGTGCTAGCACAGATACGCAGTATTTT.